This TCR beta chain was identified in a study of control samples from healthy donors and cancer patients. The repertoire was sequenced with immunoSEQ multiplex PCR; TCRdb's copy has only in-frame clones and lacks some. The sample contains about 92,000 clones, roughly 78% of which appear only once. This CDR3 is 15 amino acids long. Germline lookup yields CDR1 SGHRS and CDR2 YFSETQ. V was pared by 8 bases and J by 1 base, with 6 bases of the junction left unmatched. Sequencing input: blood. The rearrangement joins TRBV5-1 to TRBJ1-1, with TRBD1 matching over 12 bases. The sequence was collected from a woman aged 55-70 years in good health. In DNA form, the CDR3 reads TGCGCCAGTCTCCCGGGACAGGGGGCGAACACTGAAGCTTTCTTT. Translation: CASLPGQGANTEAFF.